A selection of T cell receptor beta chains follows, all from one sample in a study of early T cells in non-severe SARS-CoV-2 infection. TCRdb itself ran the 5' RACE reads through MiXCR, one entry per CDR3 protein. The data hold roughly 17,000 distinct CDR3 sequences, with approximately 5.4% observed a single time. The sample here was whole blood, taken at baseline. These receptors were taken from an adult who was a healthcare worker with PCR-confirmed SARS-CoV-2 infection or an uninfected control (not recorded which). CDR3s leave out the opening cysteine and the closing phenylalanine or tryptophan. Each record gives: V gene, J gene, CDR3 protein.

>TRBV4-2|TRBJ2-7
ASSQRADPGGREQY
>TRBV29-1|TRBJ2-2
SVEGWNTGELF
>TRBV12-3/TRBV12-4|TRBJ2-3
ASSSPSGTGELLTSTDTQY
>TRBV27|TRBJ1-6
ASTPRGTDYNSPLH
>TRBV7-2|TRBJ1-1
ASRSEPNTEAF
>TRBV11-3|TRBJ2-3
ASSWGTADTQY
>TRBV11-2|TRBJ2-1
ASSPSYNEQF
>TRBV30|TRBJ2-5
AWSLQETQY
>TRBV4-3|TRBJ2-3
ASSQLTSAGTGDTQY
>TRBV11-2|TRBJ2-3
ASSLRGPRIPGGTDTQY
>TRBV5-4|TRBJ2-2
ASSRRLAGVFNTGELF
>TRBV7-6|TRBJ2-2
ASSLLLAGQTITGELF
>TRBV6-5|TRBJ2-1
ASSYAGPGSGGANEQF
>TRBV30|TRBJ1-6
AWNKGQDNSPLH
>TRBV14|TRBJ2-2
ASSLLAGGPQNTGELF
>TRBV5-1|TRBJ2-2
ASSFVVDTGELF
>TRBV6-6|TRBJ2-2
ASSPYTGELF
>TRBV29-1|TRBJ2-7
SVDPETSGGYEQY
>TRBV7-9|TRBJ1-1
ASSRSPGGTEAF
>TRBV11-3|TRBJ2-1
ASSLADYNEQF
>TRBV12-3/TRBV12-4|TRBJ2-1
ASRRTSGGAGNNEQF
>TRBV6-2/TRBV6-3|TRBJ2-1
ASSSGLAGGINEQF
>TRBV10-2|TRBJ1-2
ASGAGTGVYLYGYT
>TRBV4-3|TRBJ1-1
ASSQGPRLTTEAF
>TRBV9|TRBJ2-6
ASTPQKGGNGANVLT
>TRBV30|TRBJ1-1
AQLGTANTEAF
>TRBV20-1|TRBJ2-3
SAHPGLDSADTQY
>TRBV12-3/TRBV12-4|TRBJ1-1
ASERGTGGGTEAF
>TRBV18|TRBJ2-2
ASSPPGDTGELF
>TRBV5-5|TRBJ2-7
ASRVDRNPYEQY
>TRBV6-1|TRBJ2-1
ASSEEVFWDRSRYNEQF
>TRBV29-1|TRBJ1-1
SVEGEGAPTEAF
>TRBV20-1|TRBJ1-1
SARHWGAGSSEAF
>TRBV5-1|TRBJ2-1
ASSFSGGAYNEQF
>TRBV7-7|TRBJ1-4
ASSLGTGPNEKLF
>TRBV5-1|TRBJ2-3
ASSFGAGADTQY
>TRBV18|TRBJ1-1
ASSESQREAF
>TRBV18|TRBJ2-3
ASSLIGLAPDTQY